This is a list of T cell receptor beta chains from one sample in a study of T cell changes during pregnancy in multiple sclerosis. Assay: immunoSEQ multiplex PCR; the TCRdb copy retains only in-frame clones and omits some. The data show under 70,000 clones, 90% to 95% seen once. Sample: peripheral blood, taken in the third trimester of pregnancy. These receptor sequences come from a female donor in good health, enrolled as a control in a pregnancy study. Each CDR3 is given with its conserved first and last residue. A D gene is named only where the DNA matches it firmly. Size is omitted from some rows. Given values are once, few, many or a class for expanded clones.

>.|TRBJ2-2|TRBV6-1|.|16
TGTGCCAGCAGTGAAATCGTAGACAGGACGGCCGGGGAGCTGTTTTTT
CASSEIVDRTAGELFF
>once|TRBJ1-1|TRBV29-1|.|13
TGCAGCGTGGAAGGCCACCAGGGCACTGAAGCTTTCTTT
CSVEGHQGTEAFF
>.|TRBJ1-5|TRBV18|TRBD1|14
TGTGCCAGCTCACCGCAACAGGGGAATCAGCCCCAGCATTTT
CASSPQQGNQPQHF
>once|TRBJ2-7|TRBV6-5|TRBD1|14
TGTGCCAGCACCATAAGGACAGGGGGCTACGAGCAGTACTTC
CASTIRTGGYEQYF
>once|TRBJ2-1|TRBV4-2|TRBD2|18
TGTGCCAGCAGCCCCGAAGGCGGGAGGGCGTTGTGGGACAATGAGCAGTTCTTC
CASSPEGGRALWDNEQFF
>.|TRBJ2-7|TRBV2|TRBD2|15
TGTGCCAGCAGTGAGACTAGCGGGGGTAACTACGAGCAGTACTTC
CASSETSGGNYEQYF
>.|TRBJ1-6|TRBV7-8|.|15
TGTGCCAGCAGCCCACGTCAGGGTTCGGCATCACCCCTCCACTTT
CASSPRQGSASPLHF
>once|TRBJ2-1|TRBV6-1|TRBD1|14
TGTGCCAGCAGTCCGGGACAGGTGTACAATGAGCAGTTCTTC
CASSPGQVYNEQFF
>.|TRBJ2-7|TRBV5-1|.|17
TGCGCCAGCAGCTTTTTGGGCCTCCAGGGCCCCTACTACGAGCAGTACTTC
CASSFLGLQGPYYEQYF
>.|TRBJ2-7|TRBV7-8|.|14
TGTGCCAGCAGCTTAAAGACAGGAATAGTGGAGCAGTACTTC
CASSLKTGIVEQYF
>.|TRBJ2-7|TRBV6-1|TRBD1|13
TGTGCCAGCACTTCAGGGGGTACCTACGAGCAGTACTTC
CASTSGGTYEQYF
>.|TRBJ2-1|TRBV10-1|TRBD2|20
TGCGCCAGCAGTGGGGGGGGGACTAGCGGCCTCTTGGGGTCCTACAATGAGCAGTTCTTC
CASSGGGTSGLLGSYNEQFF
>.|TRBJ2-7|TRBV19|TRBD2|15
TGTGCCAGTAGTTCGCTAGCGGGAGTGGGGTACGAGCAGTACTTC
CASSSLAGVGYEQYF
>.|TRBJ2-2|TRBV5-1|TRBD1|16
TGCGCCAGCAGAGTGGTGGGCAGGGGGTCCACCGGGGAGCTGTTTTTT
CASRVVGRGSTGELFF
>.|TRBJ2-3|TRBV9|TRBD2|17
TGTGCCAGCAGCGTTGCGACTAGCGGGGGGGTACAGGATACGCAGTATTTT
CASSVATSGGVQDTQYF
>.|TRBJ2-7|TRBV6-5|TRBD1|12
TGTGCCTCACGACAGGGGACCTACGAGCAGTACTTC
CASRQGTYEQYF
>once|TRBJ1-2|TRBV7-9|TRBD1|15
TGTGCCAGCAGCTTATCCGACAGGGATTTTAATGGCTACACCTTC
CASSLSDRDFNGYTF
>.|TRBJ2-1|TRBV4-1|TRBD2|15
TGCGCCAGCAGCCTTAGCGGGAGGGCCGGTAATGAGCAGTTCTTC
CASSLSGRAGNEQFF
>.|TRBJ1-2|TRBV28|TRBD1|15
TGTGCCAGCACAGGAGGGGACAGGGTGGAAGGTGGCTACACCTTC
CASTGGDRVEGGYTF
>.|TRBJ2-3|TRBV6-5|.|13
TGTGCCAGCTGTAGCGGTATCACAGATACGCAGTATTTT
CASCSGITDTQYF
>.|TRBJ2-7|TRBV7-9|.|16
TGTGCCAGCAGCCTGGTTCTGGGACTCCTCTCCTACGAGCAGTACTTC
CASSLVLGLLSYEQYF
>.|TRBJ1-1|TRBV6-1|.|12
TGTGCCAGCAGTGAAGGGCAGGCAGAAGCTTTCTTT
CASSEGQAEAFF
>.|TRBJ2-7|TRBV18|TRBD1|15
TGTGCCAGCTCACTCAGAGGACAGGGAAACTACGAGCAGTACTTC
CASSLRGQGNYEQYF
>.|TRBJ2-7|TRBV4-2|TRBD2|16
TGTGCCAGCAGCCAAGATGGGACTAGCGGGGCCCACGAGCAGTACTTC
CASSQDGTSGAHEQYF
>few|TRBJ1-1|TRBV7-6|TRBD1|13
TGTGCCAGCAGCCAGGGGGTCGGCACTGAAGCTTTCTTT
CASSQGVGTEAFF
>.|TRBJ1-6|TRBV18|.|16
TGTGCCAGCTCACCATCCCCAAGCCCAATCTACTCACCCCTCCACTTT
CASSPSPSPIYSPLHF
>.|TRBJ2-7|TRBV7-6|.|15
TGTGCCAGCAGCTTAGGGGAAGGGGTACCCTACGAGCAGTACTTC
CASSLGEGVPYEQYF
>.|TRBJ2-1|TRBV6-4|TRBD2|15
TGTGCCAGCAGCGAACTAGCGGGTGACTACAATGAGCAGTTCTTC
CASSELAGDYNEQFF
>.|TRBJ2-3|TRBV11-3|TRBD1|16
TGTGCCAGCAGCTCCGGACAACAGGGGGCGGCAGATACGCAGTATTTT
CASSSGQQGAADTQYF
>.|TRBJ2-3|TRBV9|TRBD2|17
TGTGCCAGCAGCGTAGATCTAGCGGGAGGGACTTTAGATACGCAGTATTTT
CASSVDLAGGTLDTQYF
>.|TRBJ2-5|TRBV7-9|TRBD2|15
TGTGCCAGCAGCTTAGGCGGGAGAGGAGAAGAGACCCAGTACTTC
CASSLGGRGEETQYF
>.|TRBJ1-1|TRBV7-9|.|16
TGTGCCAGCAGCTTAGCGCTAGGGACCGCGGGGACTGAAGCTTTCTTT
CASSLALGTAGTEAFF
>.|TRBJ1-1|TRBV28|.|15
TGTGCCAGCAGTTCCTATCAGGGACTTGGGACTGAAGCTTTCTTT
CASSSYQGLGTEAFF
>.|TRBJ2-7|TRBV30|TRBD2|16
TGTGCCTGGTGGAGCGGGGGGCTATTGGCGGACTACGAGCAGTACTTC
CAWWSGGLLADYEQYF
>.|TRBJ1-3|TRBV27|.|15
TGTGCCAGCAGTTTATCAGCAGGGTCCGGAAACACCATATATTTT
CASSLSAGSGNTIYF
>once|TRBJ2-3|TRBV14|TRBD1|15
TGTGCCAGCAGCCGGGACAGGGCTAGCACAGATACGCAGTATTTT
CASSRDRASTDTQYF
>few|TRBJ1-4|TRBV9|.|14
TGTGCCAGCAGCGTAGGAGGGCTCGGTGAAAAACTGTTTTTT
CASSVGGLGEKLFF
>.|TRBJ2-1|TRBV5-1|TRBD2|19
TGCGCCAGCAGCTTTCCTAGCGGGAGAGAAGGGAACTCCTACAATGAGCAGTTCTTC
CASSFPSGREGNSYNEQFF
>.|TRBJ2-2|TRBV18|TRBD2|17
TGTGCCAGCTCACAGTTCACTAGCGGGGATTTTGCCGGGGAGCTGTTTTTT
CASSQFTSGDFAGELFF
>.|TRBJ2-7|TRBV9|TRBD1|14
TGTGCCAGCAGCGTGACAGGGGATCGTTCTGAGCAGTACTTC
CASSVTGDRSEQYF
>once|TRBJ1-1|TRBV28|TRBD1|14
TGTGCCAGCAGTTTAGGACAGGCGCGAGCTGAAGCTTTCTTT
CASSLGQARAEAFF
>.|TRBJ2-2|TRBV6-5|.|15
TGTGCCAGCCTCAGGGGAACCCTCGGCACCGGGGAGCTGTTTTTT
CASLRGTLGTGELFF
>.|TRBJ2-7|TRBV6-1|.|14
TGTGCCAGCAGTGAGTCGGGGGTAGCCTACGAGCAGTACTTC
CASSESGVAYEQYF
>.|TRBJ2-7|TRBV2|TRBD1|15
TGTGCCAGCTTCAGACCGGGACAGGGTCTCTACGAGCAGTACTTC
CASFRPGQGLYEQYF
>.|TRBJ1-1|TRBV27|TRBD1|15
TGTGCCAGCAGTTTCCTAGGGGGCTCGGGCACTGAAGCTTTCTTT
CASSFLGGSGTEAFF
>.|TRBJ1-2|TRBV5-6|.|16
TGTGCCAGCAGCTTGGTCGGTCGGGGGACGGGCTATGGCTACACCTTC
CASSLVGRGTGYGYTF
>.|TRBJ1-4|TRBV27|.|14
TGTGCCAGCAGTTTATGGGAGGGGGGTGAAAAACTGTTTTTT
CASSLWEGGEKLFF
>.|TRBJ2-7|TRBV5-4|TRBD2|16
TGTGCCAGCAGCTTGCGTAGCGGGAGGAACTCCTACGAGCAGTACTTC
CASSLRSGRNSYEQYF
>.|TRBJ2-2|TRBV7-8|TRBD1|15
TGTGCCAGCAGCTTAGGGACAGGGTTTACCGGGGAGCTGTTTTTT
CASSLGTGFTGELFF
>once|TRBJ2-7|TRBV5-1|TRBD1|18
TGCGCCAGCAGCTTGGGGGGTGTGGGCCCTAACAGGGGACACGAGCAGTACTTC
CASSLGGVGPNRGHEQYF
>.|TRBJ2-5|TRBV11-1|.|14
TGTGCCAGCAGATCGTCTTATGCGGGAGAGACCCAGTACTTC
CASRSSYAGETQYF
>.|TRBJ2-5|TRBV7-9|TRBD2|16
TGTGCCAGCAGCTCATTAGCGGGGGGGTACCAAGAGACCCAGTACTTC
CASSSLAGGYQETQYF
>once|TRBJ2-7|TRBV11-2|TRBD1|16
TGTGCCAGCAGCTTAACCGGACAGGGGCCGGTCTACGAGCAGTACTTC
CASSLTGQGPVYEQYF
>.|TRBJ2-1|TRBV27|.|17
TGTGCCAGCAGTTCATATGGACAGAGGAGGTCCTACAATGAGCAGTTCTTC
CASSSYGQRRSYNEQFF
>.|TRBJ1-1|TRBV19|.|13
TGTGCCAGTAGTTCCAGGGTGGCCCGAGAAGCTTTCTTT
CASSSRVAREAFF
>.|TRBJ2-3|TRBV2|TRBD2|16
TGTGCCAGCAGTGTTTGGCTAGCGGGGTCCACAGATACGCAGTATTTT
CASSVWLAGSTDTQYF
>medium-sized|TRBJ1-1|TRBV30|.|13
TGTGCCTGGAGAACAGGGTTGGACACTGAAGCTTTCTTT
CAWRTGLDTEAFF
>.|TRBJ1-1|TRBV5-4|.|15
TGTGCCAGCAGCCCGGCACCCGGATCGGGGACTGAAGCTTTCTTT
CASSPAPGSGTEAFF
>.|TRBJ1-1|TRBV5-1|.|15
TGCGCCAGCAGCTTGGAAGTACCGAGTTACACTGAAGCTTTCTTT
CASSLEVPSYTEAFF